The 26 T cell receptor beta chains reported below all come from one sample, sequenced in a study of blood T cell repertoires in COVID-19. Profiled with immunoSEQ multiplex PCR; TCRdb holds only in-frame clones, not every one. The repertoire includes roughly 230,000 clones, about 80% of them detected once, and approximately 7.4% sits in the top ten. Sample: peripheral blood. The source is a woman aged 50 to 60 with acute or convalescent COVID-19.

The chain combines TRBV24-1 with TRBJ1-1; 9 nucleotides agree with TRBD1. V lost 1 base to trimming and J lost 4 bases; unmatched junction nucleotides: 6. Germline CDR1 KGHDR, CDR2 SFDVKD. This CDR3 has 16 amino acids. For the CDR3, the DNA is TGTGCCACCAGTGATTTAAGGACAGGGGTCCTCACTGAAGCTTTCTTT. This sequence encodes CATSDLRTGVLTEAFF.

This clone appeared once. The CDR3 is CASYTDTRPHEQYF. CDR3 coding DNA: TGTGCCAGCTATACCGACACTCGTCCCCACGAGCAGTACTTC. The chain combines TRBV25-1 with TRBJ2-7; D is uncertain. The CDR3 runs to 14 residues. Germline V gene sequence: CDR1 MGHDK, CDR2 SYGVNS. The germline V and J ends were trimmed by 8 bases and 5 bases, with 19 bases remaining between them.

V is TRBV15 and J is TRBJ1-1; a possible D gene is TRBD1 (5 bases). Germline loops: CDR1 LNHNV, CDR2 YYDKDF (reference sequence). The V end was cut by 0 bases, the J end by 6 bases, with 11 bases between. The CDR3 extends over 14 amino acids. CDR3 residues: CATSRETTGAEAFF. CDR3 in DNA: TGTGCCACCAGCAGAGAAACCACGGGGGCTGAAGCTTTCTTT.

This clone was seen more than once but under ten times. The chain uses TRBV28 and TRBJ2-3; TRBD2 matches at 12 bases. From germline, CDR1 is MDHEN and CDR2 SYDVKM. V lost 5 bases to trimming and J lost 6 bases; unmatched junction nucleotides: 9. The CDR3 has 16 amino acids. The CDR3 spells CASSPSGLAGQDTQYF. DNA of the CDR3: TGTGCCAGCAGTCCCTCCGGACTAGCGGGACAGGATACGCAGTATTTT.

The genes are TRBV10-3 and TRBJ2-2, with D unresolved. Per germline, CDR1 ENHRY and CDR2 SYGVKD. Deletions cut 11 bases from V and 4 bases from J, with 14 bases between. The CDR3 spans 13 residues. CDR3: CASSVPSTGELFF. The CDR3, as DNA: TGTGCCTCCAGTGTACCCAGCACCGGGGAGCTGTTTTTT.

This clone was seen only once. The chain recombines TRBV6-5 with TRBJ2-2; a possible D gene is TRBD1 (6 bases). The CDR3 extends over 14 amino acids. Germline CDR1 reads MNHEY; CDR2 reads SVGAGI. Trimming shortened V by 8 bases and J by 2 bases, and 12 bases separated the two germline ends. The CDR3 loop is CASRTEPNTGELFF. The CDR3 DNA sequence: TGTGCCAGCCGGACAGAACCAAACACCGGGGAGCTGTTTTTT.

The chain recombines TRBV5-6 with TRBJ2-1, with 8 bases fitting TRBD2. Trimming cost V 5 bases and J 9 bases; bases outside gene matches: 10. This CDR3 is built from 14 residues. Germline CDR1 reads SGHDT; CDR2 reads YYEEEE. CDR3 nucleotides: TGTGCCAGCAGACCCGGGACTAGGCTTTCTGAGCAGTTCTTC. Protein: CASRPGTRLSEQFF.

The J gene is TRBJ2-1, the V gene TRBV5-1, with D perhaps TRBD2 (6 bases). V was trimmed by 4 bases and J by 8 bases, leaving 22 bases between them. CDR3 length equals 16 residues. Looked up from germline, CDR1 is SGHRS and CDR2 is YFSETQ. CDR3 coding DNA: TGCGCCAGCAGCGGACCTTCGGGACTCCTTGGTCATGAGCAGTTCTTC. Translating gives CASSGPSGLLGHEQFF.

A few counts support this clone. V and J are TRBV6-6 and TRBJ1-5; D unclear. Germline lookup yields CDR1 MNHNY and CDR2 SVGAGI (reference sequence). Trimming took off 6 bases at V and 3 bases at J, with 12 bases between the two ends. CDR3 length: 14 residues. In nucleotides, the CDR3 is TGTGCCAGCAGCCCGCACAGAGACAATCAGCCCCAGCATTTT. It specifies CASSPHRDNQPQHF.

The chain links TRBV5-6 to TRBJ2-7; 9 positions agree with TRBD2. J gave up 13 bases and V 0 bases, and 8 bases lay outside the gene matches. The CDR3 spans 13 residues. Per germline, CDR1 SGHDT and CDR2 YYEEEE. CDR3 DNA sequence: TGTGCCAGCAGCTTGGGGGCGGGAGGGCCGTTTTACTTC. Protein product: CASSLGAGGPFYF.

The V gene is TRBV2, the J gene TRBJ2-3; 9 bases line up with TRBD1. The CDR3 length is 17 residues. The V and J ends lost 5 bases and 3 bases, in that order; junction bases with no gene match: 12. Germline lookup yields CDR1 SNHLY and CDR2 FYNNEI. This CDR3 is CASSRGGAGTGTDTQYF. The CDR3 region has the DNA TGTGCCAGCAGTCGCGGCGGAGCCGGGACAGGGACAGATACGCAGTATTTT.

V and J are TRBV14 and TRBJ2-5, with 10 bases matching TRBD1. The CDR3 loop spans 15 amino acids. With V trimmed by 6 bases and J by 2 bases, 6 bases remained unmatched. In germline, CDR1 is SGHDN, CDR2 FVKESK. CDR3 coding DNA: TGTGCCAGCAGTCGGACAGGGGGAAGACAAGAGACCCAGTACTTC. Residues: CASSRTGGRQETQYF. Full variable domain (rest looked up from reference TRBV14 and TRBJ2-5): EAGVTQFPSHSVIEKGQTVTLRCDPISGHDNLYWYRRVMGKEIKFLLHFVKESKQDESGMPNNRFLAERTGGTYSTLKVQPAELEDSGVYFCASSRTGGRQETQYFGPGTRLLVL.

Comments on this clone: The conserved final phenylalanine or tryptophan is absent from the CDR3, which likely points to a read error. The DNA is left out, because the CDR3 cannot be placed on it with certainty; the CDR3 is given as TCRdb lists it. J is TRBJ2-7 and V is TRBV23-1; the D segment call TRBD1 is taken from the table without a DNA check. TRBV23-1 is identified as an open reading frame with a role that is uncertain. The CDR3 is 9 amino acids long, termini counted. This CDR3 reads CASSRTGTD.

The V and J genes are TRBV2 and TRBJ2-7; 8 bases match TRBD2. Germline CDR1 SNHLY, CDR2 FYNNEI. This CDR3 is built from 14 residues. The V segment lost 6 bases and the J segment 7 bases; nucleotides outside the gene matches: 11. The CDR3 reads CASRDTPGLGEQYF. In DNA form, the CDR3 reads TGTGCCAGCAGGGACACTCCGGGACTAGGGGAGCAGTACTTC. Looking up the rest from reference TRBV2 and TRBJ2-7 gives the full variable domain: EPEVTQTPSHQVTQMGQEVILRCVPISNHLYFYWYRQILGQKVEFLVSFYNNEISEKSEIFDDQFSVERPDGSNFTLKIRSTKLEDSAMYFCASRDTPGLGEQYFGPGTRLTVT.

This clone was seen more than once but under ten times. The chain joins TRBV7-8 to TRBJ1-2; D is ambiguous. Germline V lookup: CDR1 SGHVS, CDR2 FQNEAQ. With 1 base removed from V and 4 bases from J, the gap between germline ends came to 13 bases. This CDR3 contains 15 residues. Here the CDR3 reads CASSLDRRLSYGYTF. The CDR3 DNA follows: TGTGCCAGCAGCTTAGATCGCAGACTTTCCTATGGCTACACCTTC.

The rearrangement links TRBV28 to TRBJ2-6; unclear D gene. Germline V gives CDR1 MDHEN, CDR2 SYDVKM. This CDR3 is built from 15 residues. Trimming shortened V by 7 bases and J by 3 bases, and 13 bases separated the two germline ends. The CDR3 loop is CASKPEVFGANVLTF. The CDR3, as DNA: TGTGCCAGCAAACCTGAGGTATTTGGGGCCAACGTCCTGACTTTC.

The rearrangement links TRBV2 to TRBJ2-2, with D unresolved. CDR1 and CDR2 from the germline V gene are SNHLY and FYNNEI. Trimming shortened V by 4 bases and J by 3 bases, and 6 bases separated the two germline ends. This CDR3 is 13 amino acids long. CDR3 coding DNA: TGTGCCAGCAGTGGAGAGTACACCGGGGAGCTGTTTTTT. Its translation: CASSGEYTGELFF.

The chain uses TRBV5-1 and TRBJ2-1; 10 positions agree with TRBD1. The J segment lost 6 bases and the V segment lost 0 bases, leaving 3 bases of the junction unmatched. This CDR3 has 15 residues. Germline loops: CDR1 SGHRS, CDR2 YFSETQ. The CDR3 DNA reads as TGCGCCAGCAGCTTGGGGGGACAGGGGTCCAATGAGCAGTTCTTC. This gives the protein CASSLGGQGSNEQFF.

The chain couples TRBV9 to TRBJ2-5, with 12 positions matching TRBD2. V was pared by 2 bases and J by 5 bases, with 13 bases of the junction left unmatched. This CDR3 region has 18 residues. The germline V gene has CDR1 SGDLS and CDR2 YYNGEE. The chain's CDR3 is CASSVTSSGGAIWETQYF. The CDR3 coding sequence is TGTGCCAGCAGCGTTACTTCTAGCGGGGGGGCGATCTGGGAGACCCAGTACTTC.

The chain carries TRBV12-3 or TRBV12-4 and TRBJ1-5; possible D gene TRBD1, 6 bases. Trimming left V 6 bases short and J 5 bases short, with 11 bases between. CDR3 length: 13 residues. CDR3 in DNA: TGTGCCAGCAGGGGGGACATATATCAGCCCCAGCATTTT. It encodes CASRGDIYQPQHF.

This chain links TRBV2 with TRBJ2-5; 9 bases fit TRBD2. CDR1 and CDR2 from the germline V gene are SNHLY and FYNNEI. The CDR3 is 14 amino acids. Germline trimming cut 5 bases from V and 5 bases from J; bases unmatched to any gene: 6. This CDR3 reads CASSWIAGVETQYF. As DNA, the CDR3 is TGTGCCAGCAGTTGGATAGCGGGAGTCGAGACCCAGTACTTC.

The CDR3 protein is CSVEDLGQGAEKLFF. The DNA of the CDR3 is TGCAGCGTTGAAGATCTGGGACAGGGTGCTGAAAAACTGTTTTTT. The rearrangement links TRBV29-1 to TRBJ1-4, with 9 nucleotides matching TRBD1. Unmatched junction bases numbered 6, after V lost 0 bases and J lost 7 bases. CDR1 is SQVTM, CDR2 ANQGSEA, per germline. The CDR3 consists of 15 residues.

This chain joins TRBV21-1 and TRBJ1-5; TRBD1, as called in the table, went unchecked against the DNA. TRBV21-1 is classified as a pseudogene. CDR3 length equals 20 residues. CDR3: CASSKEKSGTGVDGNQPQHF. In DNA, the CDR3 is TGTGCCAGCAGCAAAGAAAAAAGTGGGACAGGGGTTGACGGCAATCAGCCCCAGCATTTT.

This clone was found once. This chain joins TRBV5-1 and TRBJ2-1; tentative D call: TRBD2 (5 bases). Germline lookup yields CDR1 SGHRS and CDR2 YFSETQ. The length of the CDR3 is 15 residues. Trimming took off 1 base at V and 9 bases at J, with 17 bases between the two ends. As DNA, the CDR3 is TGCGCCAGCAGCTTGACTCAGAGGGATATCGGTGAGCAGTTCTTC. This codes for CASSLTQRDIGEQFF.

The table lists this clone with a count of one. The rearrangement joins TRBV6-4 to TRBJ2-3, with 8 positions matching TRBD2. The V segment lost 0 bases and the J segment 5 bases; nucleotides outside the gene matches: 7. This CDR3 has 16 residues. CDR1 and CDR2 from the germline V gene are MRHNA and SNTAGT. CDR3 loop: CASSDSSAGVGDTQYF. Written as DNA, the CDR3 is TGTGCCAGCAGTGACTCTTCAGCGGGAGTAGGAGATACGCAGTATTTT.

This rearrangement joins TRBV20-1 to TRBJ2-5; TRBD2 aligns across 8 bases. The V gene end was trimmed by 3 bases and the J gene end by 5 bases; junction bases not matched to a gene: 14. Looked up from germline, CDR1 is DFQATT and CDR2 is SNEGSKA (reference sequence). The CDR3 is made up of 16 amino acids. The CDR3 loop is CSASIPFGGAQETQYF. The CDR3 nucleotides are TGCAGTGCTAGTATCCCCTTCGGGGGGGCCCAGGAGACCCAGTACTTC.